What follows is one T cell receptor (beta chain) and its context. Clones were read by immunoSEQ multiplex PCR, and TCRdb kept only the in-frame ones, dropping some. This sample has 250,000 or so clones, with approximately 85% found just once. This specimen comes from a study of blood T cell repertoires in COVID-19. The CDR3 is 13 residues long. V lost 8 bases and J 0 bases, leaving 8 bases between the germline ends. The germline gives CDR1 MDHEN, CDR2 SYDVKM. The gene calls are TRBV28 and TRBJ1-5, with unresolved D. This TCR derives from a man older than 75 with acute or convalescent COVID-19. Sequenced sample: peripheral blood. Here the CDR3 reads CASVVNSNQPQHF. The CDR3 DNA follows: TGTGCCAGCGTAGTCAATAGCAATCAGCCCCAGCATTTT.